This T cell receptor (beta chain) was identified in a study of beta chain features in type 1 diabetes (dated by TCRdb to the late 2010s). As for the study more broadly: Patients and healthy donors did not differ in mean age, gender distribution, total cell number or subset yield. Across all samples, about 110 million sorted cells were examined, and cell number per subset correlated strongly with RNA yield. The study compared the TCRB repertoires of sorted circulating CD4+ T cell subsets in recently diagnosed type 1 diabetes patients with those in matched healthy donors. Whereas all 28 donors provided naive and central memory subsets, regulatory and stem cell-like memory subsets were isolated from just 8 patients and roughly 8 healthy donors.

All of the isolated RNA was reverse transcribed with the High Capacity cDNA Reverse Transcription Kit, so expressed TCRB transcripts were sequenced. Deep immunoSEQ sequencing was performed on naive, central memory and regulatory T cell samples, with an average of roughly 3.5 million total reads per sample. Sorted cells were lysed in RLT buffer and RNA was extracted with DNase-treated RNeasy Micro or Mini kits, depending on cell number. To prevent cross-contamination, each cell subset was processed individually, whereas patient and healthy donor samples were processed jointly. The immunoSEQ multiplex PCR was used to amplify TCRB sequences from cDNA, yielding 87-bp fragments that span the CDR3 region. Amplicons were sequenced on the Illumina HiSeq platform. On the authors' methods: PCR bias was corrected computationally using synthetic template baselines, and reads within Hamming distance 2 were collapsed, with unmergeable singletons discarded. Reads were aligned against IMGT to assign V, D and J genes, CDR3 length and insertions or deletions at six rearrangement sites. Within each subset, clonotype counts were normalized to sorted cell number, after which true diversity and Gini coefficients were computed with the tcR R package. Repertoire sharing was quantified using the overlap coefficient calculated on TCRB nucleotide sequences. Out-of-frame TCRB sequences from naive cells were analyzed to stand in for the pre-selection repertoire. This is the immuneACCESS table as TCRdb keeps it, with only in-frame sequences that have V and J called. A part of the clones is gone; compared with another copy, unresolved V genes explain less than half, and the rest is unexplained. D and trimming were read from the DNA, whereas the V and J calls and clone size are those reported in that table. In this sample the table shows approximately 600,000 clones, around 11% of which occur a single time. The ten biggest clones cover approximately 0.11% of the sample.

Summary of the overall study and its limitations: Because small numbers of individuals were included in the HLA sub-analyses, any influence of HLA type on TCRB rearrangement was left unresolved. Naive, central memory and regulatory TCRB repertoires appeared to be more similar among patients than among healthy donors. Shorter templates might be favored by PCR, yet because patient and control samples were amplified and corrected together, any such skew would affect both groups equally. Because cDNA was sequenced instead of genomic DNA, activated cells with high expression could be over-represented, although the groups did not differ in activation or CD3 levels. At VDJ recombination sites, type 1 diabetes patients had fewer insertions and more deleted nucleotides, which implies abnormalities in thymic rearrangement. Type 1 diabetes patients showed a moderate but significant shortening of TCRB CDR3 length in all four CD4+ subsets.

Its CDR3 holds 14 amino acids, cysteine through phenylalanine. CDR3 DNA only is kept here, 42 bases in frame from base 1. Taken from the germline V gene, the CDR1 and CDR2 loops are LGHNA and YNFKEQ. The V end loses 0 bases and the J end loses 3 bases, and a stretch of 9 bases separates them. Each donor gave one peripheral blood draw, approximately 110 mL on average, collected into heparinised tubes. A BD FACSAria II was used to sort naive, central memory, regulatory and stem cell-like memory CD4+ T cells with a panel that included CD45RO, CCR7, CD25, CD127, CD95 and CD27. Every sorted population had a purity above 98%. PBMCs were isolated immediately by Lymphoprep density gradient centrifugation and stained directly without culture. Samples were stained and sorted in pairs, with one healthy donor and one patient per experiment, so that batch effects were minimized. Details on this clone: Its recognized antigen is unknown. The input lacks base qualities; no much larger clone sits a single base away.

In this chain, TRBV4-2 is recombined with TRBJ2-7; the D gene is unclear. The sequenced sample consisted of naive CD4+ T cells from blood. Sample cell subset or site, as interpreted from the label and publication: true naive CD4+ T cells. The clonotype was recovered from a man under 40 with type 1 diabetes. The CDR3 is CASSQDLSRYEQYF. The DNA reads TGTGCCAGCAGCCAAGATCTTTCGCGCTACGAGCAGTACTTC.